Here is one T cell receptor (beta chain) with its context. Its matching antigen is unknown. One end of the junction fails to match germline, which may point to a read error. Isolated RNA was reverse transcribed in full, so expressed TCRB transcripts were sequenced. The data were produced by immunoSEQ multiplex PCR, yet TCRdb's version contains in-frame clones alone and is incomplete. Of approximately 150,000 clones listed, 7% to 10% are singletons. These data are taken from a study of beta chain features in type 1 diabetes. At the level of the study: In all, around 99 million sorted cells from all samples were analyzed. General observations from the study: There was no resolution here of whether HLA type influences TCRB rearrangement.

Per donor, one heparinised blood draw averaged about 100 mL. By way of CD45RO/CCR7/CD25/CD127/CD95/CD27, the CD4+ regulatory, stem cell-like memory, central memory and naive cells were sorted. CDR3 size: 13 residues. In germline, CDR1 is GTSNPN, CDR2 SVGIG (reference sequence). This sequence originates from a woman younger than 35 in good health. The chain has TRBV30 and TRBJ2-7, with D maybe TRBD1 (5 bases). Specimen: central memory CD4+ T cells from blood. CDR3 in amino acids: CARSEGASYEQYF. The CDR3 coding sequence is TGTGCCAGGAGCGAAGGGGCTTCTTACGAGCAGTACTTC.